These 5 T cell receptor beta chains were sequenced from one sample in a study of Ad26.COV2.S vaccination and SARS-CoV-2 variants (dated by TCRdb to about 2021). The intended sense of this specimen's treatment or condition label: over 15 received Ad26.COV2.S at low or high dose, single or two shots; five or six received placebo; per-sample allocation not given. For vaccine and placebo recipients, the sequenced repertoires came from samples collected on day 63 after the first injection. Library prep was done by the immunoSEQ multiplex PCR assay. Sourced from immuneACCESS, this table was stored by TCRdb with only in-frame sequences that have V and J called. A share of the clones is absent; for the studies checked, an unresolved V gene accounts for under half, and the remainder has no known explanation. The table for this sample lists fewer than 500,000 clones; approximately 92% of them were counted only once. The ten largest account for over 2.5% of the sample.

Source: peripheral blood, taken in a trial of Ad26.COV2.S vaccine versus placebo. These receptors all stem from a person aged 18-60 years who received the Ad26.COV2.S COVID-19 vaccine or a placebo.

The chain combines TRBV10-2 with TRBJ1-1; D is unresolved. CDR1 and CDR2 (germline): WSHSY, SAAADI. The CDR3 runs to 12 residues. With 4 bases removed from V and 1 base from J, the gap between germline ends came to 4 bases. The CDR3 bases are TGCGCCAGCAGTGCAGCGAACACTGAAGCTTTCTTT. It is translated as CASSAANTEAFF.

The chain employs TRBV5-4 and TRBJ2-7; no firm D call. The germline CDR1 and CDR2 sequences are SGHNT and YYREEE (reference sequence). The V gene lost 2 bases and the J gene lost 2 bases, with 11 bases spanning the gap. The CDR3 has 14 amino acids. The DNA for the CDR3 is TGTGCCAGCAGCTTCGGGCCGAAAGCCTACGAGCAGTACTTC. Amino acid sequence: CASSFGPKAYEQYF.

This chain connects TRBV4-3 to TRBJ2-3, with 7 bases matching TRBD1. Per the germline V gene, CDR1 is LGHNA and CDR2 is YSLEER. Unmatched junction bases numbered 7, after V lost 0 bases and J lost 4 bases. The CDR3 spans 16 residues. The DNA of the CDR3 is TGCGCCAGCAGCCAAGAAGACAGGGCAGCCGCAGATACGCAGTATTTT. Translated: CASSQEDRAAADTQYF.

The chain has TRBV5-1 and TRBJ1-4; perhaps TRBD1 as D (5 bases). Trimming shortened V by 2 bases and J by 5 bases, and 13 bases separated the two germline ends. In germline, CDR1 is SGHRS, CDR2 YFSETQ. This CDR3 comprises 15 residues. Written as DNA, the CDR3 is TGCGCCAGCAGCTTCCTGGGACGGCCCAATGAAAAACTGTTTTTT. This sequence encodes CASSFLGRPNEKLFF.

The CDR3, as DNA: TGTGCCAGCAGGAGGGTTGCCAATCAGCCCCAGCATTTT. It encodes CASRRVANQPQHF. This chain connects TRBV28 to TRBJ1-5; no reliable D call. The CDR3 consists of 13 residues. V lost 6 bases and J lost 3, with 9 bases in between. Germline V CDR1 and CDR2: MDHEN, SYDVKM.